This T cell receptor beta chain was retrieved from a study of neurological immune-mediated disorders. Study conclusions and caveats: Multiple sclerosis patients had less TCR clonal expansion than even healthy controls, unlike HTLV-1-associated myelopathy.

In the case of this clonotype: Antigen unknown. With a much larger clone just one base away, this may be a read error.

TCRdb passed the 5' RACE reads through MiXCR, listing each CDR3 protein once. The table records about 48,000 distinct CDR3 sequences, about 9.3% of them present only once. V lost 8 bases and J lost 2; bases outside the gene matches: 17. Germline lookup yields CDR1 KGHSH and CDR2 LQKENI. This CDR3 comprises 17 residues. This rearrangement joins TRBV18 to TRBJ2-5; TRBD2 matches at 7 bases. This TCR was sampled from a woman between 40 and 55 years old with HTLV-1-associated myelopathy (HAM/TSP). Sequenced material: PBMCs. CDR3 DNA sequence: TGTGCCAGCGCTCCTGGACTAGACATGGTGGGGCAAGAGACCCAGTACTTC. Translating it yields CASAPGLDMVGQETQYF.